Listed below are T cell receptor beta chains from one sample, sequenced in a study of neurological immune-mediated disorders. TCRdb reprocessed the 5' RACE reads with MiXCR, giving one entry per CDR3 protein. Of roughly 52,000 distinct CDR3 sequences in the sample, 3.8% were seen once. Sample: PBMCs. The receptor set was obtained from a man aged 55-75 years with multiple sclerosis. Both conserved end residues are part of each CDR3. The D gene is left open where the match is weak. Size tells how often a clone was seen (once, few, many) or the class of an expanded clone, and some rows leave it out.

j_call,clone_size,v_call,d_call,cdr3_aa,cdr3_nt
TRBJ1-3,many,TRBV3-1,TRBD1,CASGDRASGNTIYF,TGTGCCAGCGGCGACAGGGCGTCTGGAAACACCATATATTTT
TRBJ2-7,many,TRBV20-1,-,CSASLFGSRTRATEQYF,TGCAGTGCTAGTTTGTTTGGCTCCCGTACAAGAGCCACCGAGCAGTACTTC
TRBJ2-1,many,TRBV20-1,-,CSARETDYNEQFF,TGCAGTGCTAGAGAAACAGACTACAATGAGCAGTTCTTC
TRBJ2-7,many,TRBV20-1,TRBD2,CSARVLAGGYEQYF,TGCAGTGCTAGAGTTCTAGCGGGGGGCTACGAGCAGTACTTC
TRBJ2-1,many,TRBV28,-,CASSLTTNEQFF,TGTGCCAGCAGCCTAACGACGAATGAGCAGTTCTTC
TRBJ2-5,many,TRBV27,-,CASSTWNQETQYF,TGTGCCAGCAGTACGTGGAACCAAGAGACCCAGTACTTC
TRBJ1-3,many,TRBV10-3,-,CAISERTGGNTIYF,TGTGCCATCAGTGAGCGGACCGGTGGAAACACCATATATTTT
TRBJ2-7,many,TRBV15,TRBD1,CATSSRQGIDEQYF,TGTGCCACCAGCAGCCGACAGGGGATCGACGAGCAGTACTTC
TRBJ1-5,many,TRBV12-3/TRBV12-4,-,CASSFRGNSNQPQHF,TGTGCCAGCAGTTTCCGAGGGAATAGCAATCAGCCCCAGCATTTT
TRBJ2-7,-,TRBV6-2/TRBV6-3,-,CASSYETYEQYF,TGTGCCAGCAGTTACGAAACCTACGAGCAGTACTTC
TRBJ1-4,many,TRBV5-1,-,CASSLSGRSKLFF,TGCGCCAGCAGCTTATCGGGACGTTCAAAACTGTTTTTT
TRBJ1-2,many,TRBV28,TRBD1,CASKLNGQGVPGYTF,TGTGCCAGTAAACTCAATGGGCAGGGGGTTCCTGGCTACACCTTC
TRBJ1-3,many,TRBV20-1,-,CSAMPDSSGNTIYF,TGCAGTGCTATGCCAGACAGCTCTGGAAACACCATATATTTT
TRBJ2-7,many,TRBV20-1,-,CSARRNSEQYF,TGCAGTGCTAGACGAAACTCCGAGCAGTACTTC
TRBJ2-1,many,TRBV5-1,-,CASIGYNEQFF,TGCGCCAGCATAGGTTACAATGAGCAGTTCTTC
TRBJ2-5,many,TRBV9,-,CASSGGFGGGETQYF,TGTGCCAGCAGCGGGGGTTTCGGCGGAGGAGAGACCCAGTACTTC
TRBJ2-7,many,TRBV2,-,CATRGVSGDDLDRYF,TGTGCCACGAGGGGCGTTTCGGGGGATGATCTTGACAGGTACTTC
TRBJ1-4,many,TRBV5-1,TRBD1,CASSLTGGNEKLFF,TGCGCCAGCAGCTTGACAGGGGGCAATGAAAAACTGTTTTTT
TRBJ1-1,many,TRBV2,-,CASSGSAPTTELNTEAFF,TGTGCCAGCAGTGGGTCAGCTCCCACCACAGAGTTGAACACTGAAGCTTTCTTT
TRBJ2-7,many,TRBV5-1,-,CASSLVPGAAYEQYF,TGCGCCAGCAGCTTGGTTCCAGGGGCGGCCTACGAGCAGTACTTC
TRBJ1-2,-,TRBV12-3/TRBV12-4,-,CASSLAPGGVWGYTF,TGTGCCAGCAGTTTGGCGCCGGGGGGAGTATGGGGCTACACCTTC
TRBJ2-7,medium-sized,TRBV5-1,-,CASSLSGYEQYF,TGCGCCAGCAGCTTGTCCGGGTACGAGCAGTACTTC
TRBJ1-2,many,TRBV27,TRBD1,CASSNRGLSGYTF,TGTGCCAGCAGTAACAGGGGTTTGAGTGGCTACACCTTC
TRBJ2-1,many,TRBV10-3,TRBD2,CAISESKTSGGNEQFF,TGTGCCATCAGTGAGTCGAAGACTAGCGGGGGGAATGAGCAGTTCTTC
TRBJ2-7,many,TRBV20-1,TRBD2,CSVRRESYEQYF,TGCAGTGTTCGGCGGGAGTCCTACGAGCAGTACTTC
TRBJ2-1,many,TRBV5-1,-,CASSLAGEPYNEQFF,TGCGCCAGCAGCTTGGCGGGAGAACCCTACAATGAGCAGTTCTTC
TRBJ2-2,once,TRBV4-2,-,CASSPRRGPNTRPGELFF,TGTGCCAGCAGCCCGAGAAGGGGCCCCAACACTCGGCCCGGGGAGCTGTTTTTT
TRBJ2-7,many,TRBV28,TRBD2,CASSLTSGSYEQYF,TGTGCCAGCAGTTTAACTAGCGGGAGTTACGAGCAGTACTTC
TRBJ2-1,medium-sized,TRBV7-9,TRBD2,CAGGASGSRNEQFF,TGTGCCGGGGGAGCTAGCGGGAGCAGAAATGAGCAGTTCTTC
TRBJ1-2,many,TRBV6-5,-,CASSISGIDGYTF,TGTGCCAGCAGTATAAGCGGGATCGATGGCTACACCTTC
TRBJ2-2,many,TRBV20-1,-,CSASRTNTGELFF,TGCAGTGCTAGCCGGACGAACACCGGGGAGCTGTTTTTT